This T cell receptor beta chain was retrieved from a study of blood T cell repertoires in COVID-19. Study summary: COVID-19 samples from acute and convalescent phases originated in the United States, Italy and Spain. In each case, the material was cDNA or gDNA derived from T cells, B-cell-depleted T cells, or PBMCs.

This clone was picked up a small number of times. This CDR3 has 16 residues. The germline V gene has CDR1 SNHLY and CDR2 FYNNEI. The junction had 13 bases not matched to a gene; V was cut back by 10 bases and J by 2 bases. Ages ranged from about 18 to 90 years, with residence in some 25 US areas. Each participant's cohort was designated according to participant-reported clinical history. Some clones are missing from TCRdb's copy, which holds only in-frame ones; the method was immunoSEQ multiplex PCR. The table lists fewer than 200,000 clones, about 88% of them singletons, with approximately 9.4% in the top ten.

This TCR derives from a woman between 18 and 29 years old who had recovered from COVID-19. The specimen sequenced was PBMCs or T cells enriched from blood (not recorded which). This sequence joins TRBV2 and TRBJ2-3; 9 nucleotides line up with TRBD2. Here the CDR3 reads CATKRTSALLTDTQYF. The DNA for the CDR3 is TGTGCCACCAAGCGGACTAGCGCCCTACTCACAGATACGCAGTATTTT. Variable domain in full (rest from reference TRBV2 and TRBJ2-3): EPEVTQTPSHQVTQMGQEVILRCVPISNHLYFYWYRQILGQKVEFLVSFYNNEISEKSEIFDDQFSVERPDGSNFTLKIRSTKLEDSAMYFCATKRTSALLTDTQYFGPGTRLTVL.